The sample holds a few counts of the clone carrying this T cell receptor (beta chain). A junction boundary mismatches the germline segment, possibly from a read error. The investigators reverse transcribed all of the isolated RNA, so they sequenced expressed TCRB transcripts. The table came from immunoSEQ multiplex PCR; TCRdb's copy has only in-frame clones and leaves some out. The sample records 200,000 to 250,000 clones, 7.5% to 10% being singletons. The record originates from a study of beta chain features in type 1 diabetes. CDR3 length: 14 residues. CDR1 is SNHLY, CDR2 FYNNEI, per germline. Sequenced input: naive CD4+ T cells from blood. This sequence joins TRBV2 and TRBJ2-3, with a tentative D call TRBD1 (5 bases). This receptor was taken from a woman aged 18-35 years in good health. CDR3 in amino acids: CASSEDTSTHTQYF. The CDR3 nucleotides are TGTGCCAGCAGTGAGGACACATCCACACATACGCAGTATTTT.